Sequencing of this T cell receptor beta chain was carried out in a study of cytomegalovirus exposure and HLA in healthy donors. Findings and caveats of the study: Rare TCR sequences dominated, though some public TCRs recurred in many donors. Researchers reported from a later analysis that most CMV-associated TCR beta chains appeared HLA-restricted.

Comments on this clone: Its target is not known.

This CDR3 has 15 residues. With V trimmed by 4 bases and J by 3 bases, 4 bases remained unmatched. Germline loops: CDR1 SGHNT, CDR2 YYREEE (reference sequence). PCR used 60 Vbeta primers and 13 Jbeta primers. The table came from immunoSEQ multiplex PCR; TCRdb's copy has only in-frame clones and leaves some out. Found here are 160,000 or so clones, around 77% of them singletons; the top ten hold around 2.5%. The sequencing input was PBMCs. This TCR was sampled from a man aged 55 to 69 in good health and CMV-seronegative. The rearrangement joins TRBV5-4 to TRBJ2-3; 11 positions agree with TRBD2. CDR3 bases: TGTGCCAGCAGCCCGACTAGCGGGGTAACAGATACGCAGTATTTT. It yields the protein CASSPTSGVTDTQYF.